This T cell receptor beta chain was sequenced in a study of OX40 agonist ivuxolimab in advanced cancers. Study outcomes and limitations: Not determined was the antigen specificity of the expanded peripheral T cells. Doses of 0.1 to 3.0 mg/kg were accompanied by clonal expansion of CD4+ and CD8+ blood T cells by week 6. Among T cells, CD8+ cells averaged more expanded clones than CD4+ cells. Some patients without response likewise showed low normalized clonal expansion.

Per the germline V gene, CDR1 is MDHEN and CDR2 is SYDVKM. The CDR3 runs to 15 residues. V lost 6 bases and J lost 8; bases outside the gene matches: 11. Worth noting for this clone: Its antigen is still unknown.

Repertoires were generated with immunoSEQ multiplex PCR, while TCRdb's copy carries only in-frame clones and drops some. The table lists 95,000 to 150,000 clones, under 95% of them singletons. Source: CD4+ or CD8+ T cells sorted from blood, taken in a trial of the OX40 agonist ivuxolimab. V usage is TRBV28 and J usage is TRBJ2-4, with TRBD1 matching 9 bases. The TCR was taken from an adult with an advanced solid tumor such as melanoma, head and neck, liver or kidney cancer. CDR3: CASRPRGQGSDIQYF. Written as DNA, the CDR3 is TGTGCCAGCAGACCGAGAGGACAGGGGAGTGACATTCAGTACTTC.